This T cell receptor beta chain stems from a study of CD8+ T cells in alopecia areata. Sequencing templates came from extracted RNA that was reverse transcribed into cDNA. Produced via immunoSEQ multiplex PCR; TCRdb's table is partial and in-frame only. The table lists about 290,000 clones, about 62% of them singletons, with roughly 1.8% in the top ten. Overall study results and limits: Any link of baseline CD8+ expansion to response, resting on one nonresponder, remains uncertain. Resident alphabeta T cells of normal skin are also sequenced in scalp samples. Among the top 100, expanded CD8+ clones, as well as scalp clonality, were significantly decreased by tofacitinib.

The V and J ends lost 3 bases and 3 bases, in that order; junction bases with no gene match: 5. The CDR3 covers 15 residues. Germline lookup yields CDR1 SGHRS and CDR2 YFSETQ. The sample's treatment: oral pan-JAK inhibitor, 5-10 mg twice daily. Individuals with alopecia areata gave both lesional scalp punch biopsies and peripheral blood for collection. As concerns this clone: No antigen is known for it.

The genes are TRBV5-1 and TRBJ2-2, with 7 bases identical to TRBD2. The sequencing used CD4+ T cells sorted from blood, collected at week 24, from a patient treated with tofacitinib. This TCR was recovered from a human donor with alopecia areata. CDR3 loop: CASSSGLVDTGELFF. The CDR3 DNA sequence: TGCGCCAGCAGCTCTGGACTAGTTGACACCGGGGAGCTGTTTTTT.